One T cell receptor beta chain is described in this entry. Assay used: immunoSEQ multiplex PCR; TCRdb lists only in-frame clones, some missing. The repertoire holds 56,000 or so clones, with more than 65% as singletons. This sample was included in a study of blood T cell repertoires in COVID-19. The germline V gene encodes CDR1 MNHEY and CDR2 SVGAGI. The CDR3 loop spans 15 amino acids. Deletions cut 0 bases from V and 5 bases from J, with 10 bases between. The sample was peripheral blood. The TCR originated in a woman in her 70s with acute or convalescent COVID-19. The chain recombines TRBV6-5 with TRBJ2-2, with D possibly matching TRBD2 (5 bases). CDR3 residues: CASSYSREGTGELFF. CDR3 coding DNA: TGTGCCAGCAGTTACTCGAGGGAAGGAACCGGGGAGCTGTTTTTT.